Here is one TCR beta chain with its context. Its antigen remains unidentified. The data stem from a study of PD-1 blockade in classical Hodgkin lymphoma. General study results and limits: Exclusion applied to patients who initiated nivolumab less than 1 year following ASCT.

The data were produced by immunoSEQ multiplex PCR, yet TCRdb's version contains in-frame clones alone and is incomplete. The sample records approximately 10,000 clones, around nine tenths being singletons. Germline V gene lookup returns CDR1 SGHRS and CDR2 YFSETQ. This CDR3 is 16 amino acids long. With 2 bases clipped from V and 7 bases from J, the junction kept 6 bases outside the gene matches. As to time point: cycle 4 day 1 (C4D1), after more than 5 weeks of nivolumab. Each and every patient relapsed after autologous stem cell transplantation, and patients got differing brentuximab vedotin exposure.

The source of this sequence is a human donor with classical Hodgkin lymphoma. The sample here was peripheral blood mononuclear cells (PBMCs), taken before the fourth cycle of nivolumab. The chain joins TRBV5-1 to TRBJ2-1; TRBD2 aligns across 13 bases. CDR3 sequence (DNA): TGCGCCAGCAGCTTATCACTAGCGGGGGGGTGGAATGAGCAGTTCTTC. As protein: CASSLSLAGGWNEQFF.